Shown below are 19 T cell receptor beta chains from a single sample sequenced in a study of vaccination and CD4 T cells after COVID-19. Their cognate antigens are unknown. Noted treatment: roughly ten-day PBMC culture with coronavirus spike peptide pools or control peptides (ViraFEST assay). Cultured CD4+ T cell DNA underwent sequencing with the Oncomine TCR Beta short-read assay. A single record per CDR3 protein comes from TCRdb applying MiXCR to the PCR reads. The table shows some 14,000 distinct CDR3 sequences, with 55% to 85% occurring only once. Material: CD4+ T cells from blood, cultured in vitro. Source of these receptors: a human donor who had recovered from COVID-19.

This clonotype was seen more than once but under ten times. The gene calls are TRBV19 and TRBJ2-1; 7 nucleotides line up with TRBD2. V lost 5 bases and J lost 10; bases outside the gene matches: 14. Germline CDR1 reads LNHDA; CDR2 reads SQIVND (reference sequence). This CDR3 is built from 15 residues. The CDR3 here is CASSPLILGGGEQFF. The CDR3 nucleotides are TGTGCCAGTAGTCCCCTTATTTTGGGGGGGGGAGAGCAGTTCTTC.

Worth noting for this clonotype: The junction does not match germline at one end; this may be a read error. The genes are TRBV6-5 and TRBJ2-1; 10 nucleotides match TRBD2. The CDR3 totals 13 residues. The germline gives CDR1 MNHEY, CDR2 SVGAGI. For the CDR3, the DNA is TGTGCCAGCAGTTACTCCGGGCTAGCGGGAGAACTCTTC. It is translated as CASSYSGLAGELF.

The CDR3 loop is CASSATGGAPPDTQYF. CDR3 coding DNA: TGTGCCAGTAGCGCCACAGGGGGCGCCCCCCCAGATACGCAGTATTTT. The chain combines TRBV19 with TRBJ2-3; 9 bases fit TRBD1. Germline CDR1 is LNHDA and CDR2 is SQIVND (reference sequence). The J segment lost 4 bases and the V segment lost 6 bases, leaving 11 bases of the junction unmatched. CDR3 length: 16 amino acids.

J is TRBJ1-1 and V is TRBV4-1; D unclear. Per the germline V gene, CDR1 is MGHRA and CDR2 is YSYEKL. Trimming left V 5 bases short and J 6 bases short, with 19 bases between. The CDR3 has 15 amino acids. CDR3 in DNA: TGCGCCAGCAGCAACCGAGGCGCGCGGGTGGCTGAAGCTTTCTTT. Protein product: CASSNRGARVAEAFF.

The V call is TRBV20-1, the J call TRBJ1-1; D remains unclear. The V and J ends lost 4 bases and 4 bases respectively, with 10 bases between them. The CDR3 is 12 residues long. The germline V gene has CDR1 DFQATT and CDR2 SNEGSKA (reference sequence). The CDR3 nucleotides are TGCAGTGCTATCCCCATTCTCACTGAAGCTTTCTTT. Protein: CSAIPILTEAFF.

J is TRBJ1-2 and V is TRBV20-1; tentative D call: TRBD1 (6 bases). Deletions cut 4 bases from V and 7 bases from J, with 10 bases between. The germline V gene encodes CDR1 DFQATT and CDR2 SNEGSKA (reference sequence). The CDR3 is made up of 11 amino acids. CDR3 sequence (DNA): TGCAGTGCTACTGGGGGGCTTGGCTACACCTTC. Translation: CSATGGLGYTF.

The DNA for the CDR3 is TGTGCCAGCCTCAGAGGGCTGGTTGGGGAGACCCAGTACTTC. It specifies CASLRGLVGETQYF. The J gene is TRBJ2-5, the V gene TRBV7-9, with a possible D match to TRBD2 (5 bases). The CDR3 extends over 14 amino acids. Germline V gene data show CDR1 as SEHNR and CDR2 as FQNEAQ (reference sequence). V was shortened by 8 bases and J by 5 bases, with 18 bases between the two germline ends.

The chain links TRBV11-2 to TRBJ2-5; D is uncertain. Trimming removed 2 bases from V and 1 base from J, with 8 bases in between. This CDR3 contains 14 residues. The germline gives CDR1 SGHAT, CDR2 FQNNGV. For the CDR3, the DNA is TGTGCCAGCAGCTTAAGGTTGAGCCAAGAGACCCAGTACTTC. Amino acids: CASSLRLSQETQYF.

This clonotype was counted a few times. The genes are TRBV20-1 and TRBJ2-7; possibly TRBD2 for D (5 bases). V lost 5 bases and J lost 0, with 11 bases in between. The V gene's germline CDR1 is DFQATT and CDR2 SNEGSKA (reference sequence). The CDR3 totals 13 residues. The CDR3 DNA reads TGCAGTGCTGGACTTCAGAGCTCCTACGAGCAGTACTTC. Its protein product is CSAGLQSSYEQYF.

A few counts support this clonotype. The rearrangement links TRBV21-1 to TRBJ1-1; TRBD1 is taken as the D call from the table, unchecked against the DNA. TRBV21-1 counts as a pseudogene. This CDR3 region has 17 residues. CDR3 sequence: CASSKCIRDGGNTEAFF. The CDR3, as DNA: TGTGCCAGCAGCAAATGTATCAGAGACGGGGGGAACACTGAAGCTTTCTTT.

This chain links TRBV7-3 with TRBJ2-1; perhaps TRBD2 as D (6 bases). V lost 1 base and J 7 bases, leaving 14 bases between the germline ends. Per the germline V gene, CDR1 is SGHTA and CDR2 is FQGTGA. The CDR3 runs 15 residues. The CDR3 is CASSLRLVAGNEQFF. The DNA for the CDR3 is TGTGCCAGCAGCTTAAGACTAGTGGCGGGGAATGAGCAGTTCTTC.

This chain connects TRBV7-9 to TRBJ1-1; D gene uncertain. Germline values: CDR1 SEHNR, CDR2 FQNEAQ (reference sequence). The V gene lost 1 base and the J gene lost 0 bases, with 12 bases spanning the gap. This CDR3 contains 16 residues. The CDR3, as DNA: TGTGCCAGCAGCTTAGTGGGCAGCGATATGAACACTGAAGCTTTCTTT. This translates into CASSLVGSDMNTEAFF.

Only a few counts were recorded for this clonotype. The CDR3 sequence: CASSPISGRGETQYF. CDR3 in DNA: TGTGCCAGCAGCCCCATTAGCGGGAGAGGGGAGACCCAGTACTTC. The gene calls are TRBV7-8 and TRBJ2-5, with TRBD2 matching over 9 bases. CDR3 length: 15 residues. Trimming took 5 bases from V and 5 from J; bases not matched to a gene: 9. CDR1 SGHVS and CDR2 FQNEAQ come from the germline V gene.

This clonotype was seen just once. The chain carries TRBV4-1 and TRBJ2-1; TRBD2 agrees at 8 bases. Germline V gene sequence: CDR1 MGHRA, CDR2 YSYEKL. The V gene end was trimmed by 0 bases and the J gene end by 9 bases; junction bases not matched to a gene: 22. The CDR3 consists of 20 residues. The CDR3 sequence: CASSQDRFSGNQNEWFEQFF. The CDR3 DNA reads TGCGCCAGCAGCCAAGATCGGTTTAGCGGGAACCAAAATGAGTGGTTTGAGCAGTTCTTC.

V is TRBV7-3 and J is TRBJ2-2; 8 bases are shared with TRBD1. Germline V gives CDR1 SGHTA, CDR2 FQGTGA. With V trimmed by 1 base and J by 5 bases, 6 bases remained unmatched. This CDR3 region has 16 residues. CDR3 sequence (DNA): TGTGCCAGCAGCTTAAAGTATAGGACAGGGACCGGGGAGCTGTTTTTT. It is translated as CASSLKYRTGTGELFF.

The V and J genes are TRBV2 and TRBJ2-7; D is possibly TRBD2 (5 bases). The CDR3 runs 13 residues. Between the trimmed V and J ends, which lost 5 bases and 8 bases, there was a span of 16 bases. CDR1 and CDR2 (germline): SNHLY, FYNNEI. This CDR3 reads CASSFDTAGKQYF. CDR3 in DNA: TGTGCCAGCAGTTTTGACACGGCGGGCAAGCAGTACTTC.

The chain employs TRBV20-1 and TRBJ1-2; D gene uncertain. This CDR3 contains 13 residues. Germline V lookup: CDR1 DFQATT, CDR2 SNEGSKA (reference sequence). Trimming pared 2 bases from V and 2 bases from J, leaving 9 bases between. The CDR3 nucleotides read TGCAGTGCTAGACCAGACTCGAACTATGGCTACACCTTC. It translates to CSARPDSNYGYTF.

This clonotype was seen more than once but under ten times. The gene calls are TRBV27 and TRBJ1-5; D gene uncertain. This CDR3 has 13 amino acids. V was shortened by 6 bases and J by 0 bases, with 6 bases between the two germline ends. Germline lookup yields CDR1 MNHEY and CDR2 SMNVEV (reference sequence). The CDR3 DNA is TGTGCCAGCAGGCACCTTAGCAATCAGCCCCAGCATTTT. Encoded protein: CASRHLSNQPQHF.

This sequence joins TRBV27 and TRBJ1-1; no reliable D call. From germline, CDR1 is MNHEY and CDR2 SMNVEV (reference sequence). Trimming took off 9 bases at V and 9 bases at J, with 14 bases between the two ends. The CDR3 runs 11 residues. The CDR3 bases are TGTGCCAGTCGTACAAACCGCCAAGCTTTCTTT. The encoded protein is CASRTNRQAFF.